The clone carrying this T cell receptor beta chain was picked up a small number of times. Its antigen is unknown. This sample stems from a study of human T cells and chemical hapten exposure. Study background: Weekly diphenylcyclopropenone doses were given to patients' scalps across the roughly 25-week study.

Per the germline V gene, CDR1 is DFQATT and CDR2 is SNEGSKA (reference sequence). The CDR3 runs 15 residues. V lost 1 base and J lost 1, with 11 bases in between. Findings of the study overall: The study found that DPC sensitization did not change TCRs above 1 in 1000 frequency.

Documented time point: pre-sensitization, week 0. Treatment: therapeutic diphenylcyclopropenone sensitization with weekly scalp DPC. MiXCR, run by TCRdb on the RACE reads, gives a single entry per CDR3 protein. This sample has 60,000 to 70,000 distinct CDR3 sequences; roughly 9.8% occur once, and the top ten carry about 5%. Sequenced material: whole blood, taken in connection with sensitization to the hapten diphenylcyclopropenone (DPC). This clonotype was sampled from a woman aged 50 to 60 with alopecia areata. Some clones in this sample may be carry-over from other donors' samples. V and J are TRBV20-1 and TRBJ2-1; D is unresolved. The CDR3 loop is CSARVIVGSYNEQFF. The CDR3 region has the DNA TGCAGTGCTAGAGTTATCGTGGGGTCCTACAATGAGCAGTTCTTC.